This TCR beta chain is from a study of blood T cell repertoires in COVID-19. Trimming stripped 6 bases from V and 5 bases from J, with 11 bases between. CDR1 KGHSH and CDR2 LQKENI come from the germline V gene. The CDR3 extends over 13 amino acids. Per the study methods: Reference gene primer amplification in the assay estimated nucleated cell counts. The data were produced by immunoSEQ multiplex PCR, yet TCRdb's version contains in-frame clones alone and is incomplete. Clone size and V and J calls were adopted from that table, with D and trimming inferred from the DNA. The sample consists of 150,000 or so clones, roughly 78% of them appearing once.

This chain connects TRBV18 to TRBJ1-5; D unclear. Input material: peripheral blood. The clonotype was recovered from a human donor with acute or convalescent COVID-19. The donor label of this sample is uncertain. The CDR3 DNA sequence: TGTGCCAGCTCCGGGATCCGGGATCAGCCCCAGCATTTT. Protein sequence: CASSGIRDQPQHF.